Listed below are T cell receptor beta chains from one sample, sequenced in a study of identical twins. TCRdb analysed the 5' RACE reads with MiXCR anew, one entry per CDR3 protein. The data show about 290,000 distinct CDR3 sequences, with roughly 9% seen just once and roughly 7% held by the top ten. These same data were also listed under a study on yellow fever vaccine responses in identical twins.

Sequencing was performed on CD8+ T cells sorted from blood. Receptors originate from a woman between 18 and 29 years old in good health. Both conserved end residues are part of each CDR3. Fields, in order: J gene, V gene, D gene, clone size, CDR3 protein, CDR3 DNA. The D gene is left open where the match is weak. Clone size is not always given. Where it is, it says once, few, many or a class for expanded clones.

J gene: TRBJ2-1; V gene: TRBV19; D gene: TRBD2; clone size: -; CDR3 protein: CASSTPTPTSGRTYNEQFF; CDR3 DNA: TGTGCCAGTAGTACACCGACCCCCACTAGCGGGAGAACCTACAATGAGCAGTTCTTC
J gene: TRBJ2-7; V gene: TRBV12-3/TRBV12-4; D gene: -; clone size: many; CDR3 protein: CASSAPGMGDYEQYF; CDR3 DNA: TGTGCCAGCAGTGCACCGGGAATGGGCGATTACGAGCAGTACTTC
J gene: TRBJ2-3; V gene: TRBV2; D gene: TRBD1; clone size: -; CDR3 protein: CASGTGTGYRGDTQYF; CDR3 DNA: TGTGCCAGCGGCACCGGGACAGGATATCGGGGAGATACGCAGTATTTT
J gene: TRBJ2-7; V gene: TRBV11-2; D gene: -; clone size: few; CDR3 protein: CASSNYPGAFYEQYF; CDR3 DNA: TGTGCCAGCAGCAACTATCCGGGGGCGTTCTACGAGCAGTACTTC
J gene: TRBJ1-1; V gene: TRBV30; D gene: -; clone size: few; CDR3 protein: CAETVGTEAFF; CDR3 DNA: TGTGCCGAGACGGTAGGCACTGAAGCTTTCTTT
J gene: TRBJ1-3; V gene: TRBV10-3; D gene: -; clone size: many; CDR3 protein: CAISDSSGNTIYF; CDR3 DNA: TGTGCCATCAGTGATAGCTCTGGAAACACCATATATTTT
J gene: TRBJ2-6; V gene: TRBV20-1; D gene: TRBD2; clone size: -; CDR3 protein: CSASGAGDLSGANVLTF; CDR3 DNA: TGCAGTGCTAGCGGTGCGGGAGATCTCTCTGGGGCCAACGTCCTGACTTTC
J gene: TRBJ2-1; V gene: TRBV3-1; D gene: -; clone size: many; CDR3 protein: CASSQDRGDLYNEQFF; CDR3 DNA: TGTGCCAGCAGCCAAGATAGAGGTGATCTCTACAATGAGCAGTTCTTC
J gene: TRBJ2-1; V gene: TRBV4-3; D gene: -; clone size: many; CDR3 protein: CASSQGSSFLSYNEQFF; CDR3 DNA: TGCGCCAGCAGCCAAGGCTCTAGTTTTCTCTCCTACAATGAGCAGTTCTTC
J gene: TRBJ2-7; V gene: TRBV29-1; D gene: -; clone size: many; CDR3 protein: CSAYDHPYEQYF; CDR3 DNA: TGCAGCGCCTACGATCACCCCTACGAGCAGTACTTC
J gene: TRBJ1-2; V gene: TRBV5-1; D gene: TRBD1; clone size: many; CDR3 protein: CASSLEAGGFGYTF; CDR3 DNA: TGCGCCAGCAGCTTGGAGGCAGGGGGCTTTGGCTACACCTTC
J gene: TRBJ2-3; V gene: TRBV6-5; D gene: TRBD2; clone size: many; CDR3 protein: CASSYRSGSIYTQYF; CDR3 DNA: TGTGCCAGCAGTTACCGGAGCGGGAGCATCTATACGCAGTATTTT
J gene: TRBJ2-1; V gene: TRBV4-3; D gene: -; clone size: few; CDR3 protein: CASSQESTEQFF; CDR3 DNA: TGCGCCAGCAGCCAAGAAAGCACTGAGCAGTTCTTC
J gene: TRBJ1-1; V gene: TRBV29-1; D gene: -; clone size: few; CDR3 protein: CSVIGETLNTEAFF; CDR3 DNA: TGCAGCGTTATCGGGGAGACGTTGAACACTGAAGCTTTCTTT
J gene: TRBJ2-7; V gene: TRBV9; D gene: TRBD1; clone size: many; CDR3 protein: CASSPGQVAAYEQYF; CDR3 DNA: TGTGCCAGCAGCCCTGGACAGGTCGCAGCCTACGAGCAGTACTTC
J gene: TRBJ2-3; V gene: TRBV7-9; D gene: -; clone size: few; CDR3 protein: CASSLDGAPDTQYF; CDR3 DNA: TGTGCCAGCAGCTTAGACGGAGCCCCAGATACGCAGTATTTT
J gene: TRBJ2-2; V gene: TRBV7-9; D gene: -; clone size: many; CDR3 protein: CASSLRDLPGELFF; CDR3 DNA: TGTGCCAGCAGCTTACGTGACCTTCCCGGGGAGCTGTTTTTT
J gene: TRBJ2-3; V gene: TRBV6-1; D gene: -; clone size: -; CDR3 protein: CASTEWGSITDTQYF; CDR3 DNA: TGTGCCAGCACCGAATGGGGGAGTATTACAGATACGCAGTATTTT
J gene: TRBJ2-1; V gene: TRBV20-1; D gene: TRBD2; clone size: few; CDR3 protein: CSAFGASGGAENEQFF; CDR3 DNA: TGCAGTGCTTTCGGGGCCAGCGGGGGGGCCGAGAATGAGCAGTTCTTC
J gene: TRBJ2-1; V gene: TRBV24-1; D gene: TRBD2; clone size: many; CDR3 protein: CATSDLGGGNEQFF; CDR3 DNA: TGTGCCACCAGTGATTTGGGGGGGGGTAATGAGCAGTTCTTC
J gene: TRBJ2-1; V gene: TRBV9; D gene: TRBD2; clone size: few; CDR3 protein: CASSVWRGGHSDNEQFF; CDR3 DNA: TGTGCCAGCAGCGTCTGGCGGGGGGGCCACAGTGACAATGAGCAGTTCTTC
J gene: TRBJ1-1; V gene: TRBV6-5; D gene: -; clone size: -; CDR3 protein: CASSSSVENTEAFF; CDR3 DNA: TGTGCCAGCAGTTCCTCGGTCGAGAACACTGAAGCTTTCTTT
J gene: TRBJ2-7; V gene: TRBV6-1; D gene: -; clone size: many; CDR3 protein: CASSEARGIRDEQYF; CDR3 DNA: TGTGCCAGCAGTGAAGCACGGGGGATTAGGGACGAGCAGTACTTC
J gene: TRBJ2-5; V gene: TRBV6-2/TRBV6-3; D gene: TRBD2; clone size: -; CDR3 protein: CASSYPTSGEVETQYF; CDR3 DNA: TGTGCCAGCAGTTACCCGACTAGCGGAGAGGTGGAGACCCAGTACTTC
J gene: TRBJ1-1; V gene: TRBV7-9; D gene: TRBD1; clone size: many; CDR3 protein: CASSFSQGASTEAFF; CDR3 DNA: TGTGCCAGCAGCTTCTCACAGGGGGCTAGCACTGAAGCTTTCTTT